Given below is one T cell receptor beta chain in context. The data were taken from a study of OX40 agonist ivuxolimab in advanced cancers. About the research overall: From roughly 23 to 90 years was the age range, with a mean of around 56 years, and around 83% were male.

The data were produced by immunoSEQ multiplex PCR, yet TCRdb's version contains in-frame clones alone and is incomplete. Of tens of thousands of clones in the sample, roughly 94% are singletons; the top ten hold approximately 15%. Trimming took off 4 bases at V and 1 base at J, with 11 bases between the two ends. The CDR3 runs to 14 residues. The germline CDR1 and CDR2 sequences are SGDLS and YYNGEE. Material: CD4+ or CD8+ T cells sorted from blood, obtained in a trial of the OX40 agonist ivuxolimab. The V call is TRBV9, the J call TRBJ2-5; unclear D gene. This sequence was found in an adult with an advanced solid tumor such as melanoma, head and neck, liver or kidney cancer. The chain's CDR3 is CASSFGGGQETQYF. CDR3 coding DNA: TGTGCCAGCAGCTTCGGCGGTGGCCAAGAGACCCAGTACTTC.